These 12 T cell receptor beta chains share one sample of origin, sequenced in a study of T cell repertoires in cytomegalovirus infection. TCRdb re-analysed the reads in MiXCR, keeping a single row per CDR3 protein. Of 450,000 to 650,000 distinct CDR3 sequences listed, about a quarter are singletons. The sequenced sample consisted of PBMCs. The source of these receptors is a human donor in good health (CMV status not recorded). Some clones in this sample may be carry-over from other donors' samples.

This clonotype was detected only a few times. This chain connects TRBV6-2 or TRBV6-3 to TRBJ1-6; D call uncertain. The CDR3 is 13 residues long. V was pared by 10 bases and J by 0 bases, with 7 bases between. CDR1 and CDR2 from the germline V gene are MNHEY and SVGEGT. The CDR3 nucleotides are TGTGCCACTCCGGGCTCCTATAATTCACCCCTCCACTTT. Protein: CATPGSYNSPLHF.

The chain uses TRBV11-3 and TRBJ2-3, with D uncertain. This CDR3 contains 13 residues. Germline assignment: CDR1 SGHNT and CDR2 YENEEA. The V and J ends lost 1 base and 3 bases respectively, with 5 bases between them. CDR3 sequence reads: CASSLGYTDTQYF. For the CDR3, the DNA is TGTGCCAGCAGCTTAGGATATACAGATACGCAGTATTTT.

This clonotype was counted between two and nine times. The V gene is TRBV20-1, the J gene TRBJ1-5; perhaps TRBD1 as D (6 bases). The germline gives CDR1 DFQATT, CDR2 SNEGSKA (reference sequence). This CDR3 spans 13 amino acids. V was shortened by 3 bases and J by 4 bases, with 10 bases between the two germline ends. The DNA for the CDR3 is TGCAGTGCTAGTCGGACAGAAAATCAGCCCCAGCATTTT. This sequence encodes CSASRTENQPQHF.

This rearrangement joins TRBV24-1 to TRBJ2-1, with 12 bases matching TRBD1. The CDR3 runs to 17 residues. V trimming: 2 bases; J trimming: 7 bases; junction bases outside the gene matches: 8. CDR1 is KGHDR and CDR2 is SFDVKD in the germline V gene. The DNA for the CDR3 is TGTGCCACCAGTGATTACCCGGGACAGGGGGCATATAATGAGCAGTTCTTC. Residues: CATSDYPGQGAYNEQFF.

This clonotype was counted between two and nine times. The CDR3 DNA sequence: TGTGCCACCAGTGATACCGGGTACACAGATACGCAGTATTTT. It specifies CATSDTGYTDTQYF. The chain uses TRBV24-1 and TRBJ2-3; unclear D gene. Germline loops: CDR1 KGHDR, CDR2 SFDVKD. The CDR3 covers 14 residues. Deletions cut 3 bases from V and 2 bases from J, with 8 bases between.

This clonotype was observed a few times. The CDR3 is CAISETSGIRQFF. In DNA, the CDR3 is TGTGCCATCAGTGAGACTAGCGGGATCCGGCAGTTCTTC. V and J are TRBV10-3 and TRBJ2-1; TRBD2 matches at 10 bases. Germline CDR1 ENHRY, CDR2 SYGVKD. The CDR3 consists of 13 residues. J gave up 12 bases and V 2 bases, and 4 bases lay outside the gene matches.

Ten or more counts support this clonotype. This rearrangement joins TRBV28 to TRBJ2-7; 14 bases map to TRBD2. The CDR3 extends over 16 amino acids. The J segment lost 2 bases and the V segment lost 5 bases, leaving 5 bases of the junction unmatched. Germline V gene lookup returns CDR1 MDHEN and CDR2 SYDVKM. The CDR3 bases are TGTGCCAGCAGTCCGGGACTAGCGGGAGAGGCCTACGAGCAGTACTTC. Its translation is CASSPGLAGEAYEQYF.

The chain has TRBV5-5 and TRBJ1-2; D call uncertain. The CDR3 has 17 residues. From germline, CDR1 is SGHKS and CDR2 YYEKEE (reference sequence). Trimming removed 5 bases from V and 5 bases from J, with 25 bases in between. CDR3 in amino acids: CASRNLSLFVSRYGYTF. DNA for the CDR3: TGTGCCAGCAGAAATTTAAGTTTGTTTGTCTCCCGATATGGCTACACCTTC.

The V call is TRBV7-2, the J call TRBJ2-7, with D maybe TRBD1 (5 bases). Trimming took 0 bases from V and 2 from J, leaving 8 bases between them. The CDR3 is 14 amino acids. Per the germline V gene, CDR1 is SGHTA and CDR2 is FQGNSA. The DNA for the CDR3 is TGTGCCAGCAGCTTAGCCCCAGGGACCTACGAGCAGTACGTC. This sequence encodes CASSLAPGTYEQYV.

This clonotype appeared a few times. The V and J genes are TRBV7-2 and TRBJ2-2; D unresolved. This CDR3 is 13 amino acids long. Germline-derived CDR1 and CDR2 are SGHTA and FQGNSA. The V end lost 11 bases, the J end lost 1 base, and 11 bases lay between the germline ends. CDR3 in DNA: TGTGCCGTCCAAACAGTGAACACCGGGGAGCTGTTTTTT. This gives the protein CAVQTVNTGELFF. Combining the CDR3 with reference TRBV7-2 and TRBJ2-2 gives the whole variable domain GAGVSQSPSNKVTEKGKDVELRCDPISGHTALYWYRQSLGQGLEFLIYFQGNSAPDKSGLPSDRFSAERTGGSVSTLTIQRTQQEDSAVYLCAVQTVNTGELFFGEGSRLTVL.

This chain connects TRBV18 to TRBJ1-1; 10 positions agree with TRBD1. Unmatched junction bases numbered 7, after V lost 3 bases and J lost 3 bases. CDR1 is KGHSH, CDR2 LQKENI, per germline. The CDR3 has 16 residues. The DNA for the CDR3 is TGTGCCAGCTCACCTCGCCCGGGACAGGGGTACACTGAAGCTTTCTTT. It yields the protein CASSPRPGQGYTEAFF.

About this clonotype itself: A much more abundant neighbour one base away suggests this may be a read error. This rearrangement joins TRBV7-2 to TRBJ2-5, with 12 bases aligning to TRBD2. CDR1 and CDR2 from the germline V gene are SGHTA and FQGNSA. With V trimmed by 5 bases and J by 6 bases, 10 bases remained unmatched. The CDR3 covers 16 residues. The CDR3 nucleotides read TGTGCCAGCAGCCTGCTGACTAGCGGGAGTCTTCAGACCCAGTACTTC. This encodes CASSLLTSGSLQTQYF.